Each of the 13 T cell receptor beta chains below was sequenced from the same sample in a study of blood T cell repertoires in COVID-19. Using immunoSEQ multiplex PCR, the repertoire was profiled, and TCRdb retains in-frame clones only, with some absent. In the table there are 150,000 or so clones, 85% to 90% of which are singletons. Material: peripheral blood. Receptor source: a man of 80 years or more with acute or convalescent COVID-19.

The chain couples TRBV5-1 to TRBJ1-6; 9 bases align to TRBD1. This CDR3 has 14 amino acids. V lost 6 bases and J lost 10; bases outside the gene matches: 8. Looked up from germline, CDR1 is SGHRS and CDR2 is YFSETQ. The CDR3 nucleotides are TGCGCCAGCACGGGGACAGGGAACGGCTCACCCCTCCACTTT. Translated: CASTGTGNGSPLHF.

The chain joins TRBV6-1 to TRBJ1-4; 8 nucleotides align to TRBD1. CDR3 length equals 17 residues. V was clipped by 3 bases and J by 5 bases; unmatched bases: 11. The V gene's germline CDR1 is MNHNS and CDR2 SASEGT. In DNA form, the CDR3 reads TGTGCCAGCAGTGATTTTCCAAGGACAGGGCGAAATGAAAAACTGTTTTTT. This encodes CASSDFPRTGRNEKLFF.

V gene TRBV5-1 combines with J gene TRBJ1-1; TRBD1 might be the D (5 bases). The germline CDR1 and CDR2 sequences are SGHRS and YFSETQ. V was shortened by 0 bases and J by 2 bases, with 8 bases between the two germline ends. The CDR3 sequence is 14 residues long. CDR3 sequence (DNA): TGCGCCAGCAGCTTGGTAGGGGTAAACACTGAAGCTTTCTTT. Translated, it gives CASSLVGVNTEAFF.

The sample holds one count of this clone. V and J are TRBV28 and TRBJ2-7; D is perhaps TRBD1 (6 bases). In germline, CDR1 is MDHEN, CDR2 SYDVKM. Trimming stripped 8 bases from V and 1 base from J, with 9 bases between. The CDR3 is made up of 12 amino acids. CDR3 nucleotides: TGTGCCAGCGTGACAGGATCCTACGAGCAGTACTTC. It yields the protein CASVTGSYEQYF. Full variable domain (outside the CDR3, taken from reference TRBV28 and TRBJ2-7): DVKVTQSSRYLVKRTGEKVFLECVQDMDHENMFWYRQDPGLGLRLIYFSYDVKMKEKGDIPEGYSVSREKKERFSLILESASTNQTSMYLCASVTGSYEQYFGPGTRLTVT.

The chain employs TRBV7-2 and TRBJ2-2, with TRBD1 matching 8 bases. Germline assignment: CDR1 SGHTA and CDR2 FQGNSA. This CDR3 region has 14 residues. With 8 bases clipped from V and 6 bases from J, the junction kept 8 bases outside the gene matches. CDR3 amino acids: CASAKDRVAGELFF. CDR3 DNA sequence: TGTGCCAGCGCGAAGGACAGGGTAGCCGGGGAGCTGTTTTTT.

The chain combines TRBV7-6 with TRBJ2-1; 7 nucleotides align to TRBD1. The CDR3 extends over 14 amino acids. Germline CDR1 SGHVS, CDR2 FNYEAQ. V gave up 1 base and J gave up 4 bases; unmatched junction bases: 1. Here the CDR3 DNA reads TGTGCCAGCAGCTTAGGGGGACAGTACAATGAGCAGTTCTTC. It is translated as CASSLGGQYNEQFF.

This clone was seen once. The chain's CDR3 is CASSVTGGFSSGNTIYF. DNA for the CDR3: TGTGCCAGCAGCGTAACGGGGGGCTTCAGCTCTGGAAACACCATATATTTT. This chain links TRBV9 with TRBJ1-3; a possible D gene is TRBD1 (6 bases). The germline CDR1 and CDR2 sequences are SGDLS and YYNGEE. The CDR3 contains 17 residues. Trimming shortened V by 1 base and J by 0 bases, and 14 bases separated the two germline ends.

The V gene is TRBV15, the J gene TRBJ1-4; TRBD1 agrees at 10 bases. Germline V gene data show CDR1 as LNHNV and CDR2 as YYDKDF (reference sequence). This CDR3 has 16 amino acids. Trimming took 5 bases from V and 5 from J; bases not matched to a gene: 8. The CDR3 is CATSGNPGQGNEKLFF. For the CDR3, the DNA is TGTGCCACCAGCGGGAATCCGGGACAGGGGAATGAAAAACTGTTTTTT.

This clone was counted once. The V gene is TRBV20-1, the J gene TRBJ2-5; D remains ambiguous. The CDR3 has 14 amino acids. The ends were cut back, 3 bases at V and 1 base at J, with 12 bases in the middle. Germline CDR1 reads DFQATT; CDR2 reads SNEGSKA (reference sequence). The CDR3, as DNA: TGCAGTGCTAGTATTTCTACGATCCAAGAGACCCAGTACTTC. Amino acid sequence: CSASISTIQETQYF.

The rearrangement uses TRBV5-1 and TRBJ2-5; D is perhaps TRBD1 (5 bases). There are 15 residues in the CDR3. Germline V gene lookup returns CDR1 SGHRS and CDR2 YFSETQ. Trimming pared 3 bases from V and 11 bases from J, leaving 23 bases between. The CDR3 reads CASSSHAREQEPQYF. The CDR3 nucleotides are TGCGCCAGCAGCTCGCACGCGCGAGAACAGGAGCCTCAGTACTTC.

V and J are TRBV6-5 and TRBJ2-2; D perhaps matches TRBD1 (5 bases). This CDR3 comprises 16 residues. The germline V gene has CDR1 MNHEY and CDR2 SVGAGI. Trimming took off 2 bases at V and 1 base at J, with 11 bases between the two ends. CDR3 in DNA: TGTGCCAGCAGTTACGGCGAGCAGGGGAACACCGGGGAGCTGTTTTTT. Translation gives CASSYGEQGNTGELFF.

This chain joins TRBV6-5 and TRBJ2-3, with D hard to call. V lost 6 bases to trimming and J lost 2 bases, with 6 bases between them. Germline V gene data show CDR1 as MNHEY and CDR2 as SVGAGI. The CDR3 totals 12 residues. CDR3 DNA: TGTGCCAGCAGCTATATCACAGATACGCAGTATTTT. Protein: CASSYITDTQYF.

CDR3 bases: TGTGCCAGTAGGCGGCAGGGTGGCAATCAGCCCCAGCATTTT. This gives the protein CASRRQGGNQPQHF. The chain uses TRBV19 and TRBJ1-5, with D maybe TRBD1 (5 bases). The germline V gene encodes CDR1 LNHDA and CDR2 SQIVND (reference sequence). The CDR3 runs 14 residues. V lost 6 bases and J 2 bases, leaving 11 bases between the germline ends.